This T cell receptor beta chain was captured in a study of blood T cell repertoires in COVID-19 (TCRdb year 2020). For the wider study: Samples covering the acute and convalescent phases of COVID-19 were provided by collaborators in the United States, Italy and Spain. The material from the prospective study consisted of cDNA or gDNA derived from T cells, B-cell-depleted T cells, or PBMCs. Deeply sampled blood TCRbeta repertoires from subjects exposed to, actively infected with, or recovered from COVID-19 were included in the dataset. A freely available public database, intended as a resource for researchers studying the immune response to SARS-CoV-2, is where the repertoires were released. The samples were drawn from the first 160 participants of the ongoing ImmuneRACE study and from some 1,300 subjects provided by 6 global collaborators. Nearly every sample came with metadata listing a de-identified subject ID, COVID-19 status, age in years and sex. Where available, HLA class I and class II types were taken from metadata supplied by the sample provider and were not determined by assay-based typing. Beyond this particular receptor, the publication reports: How much clinical and demographic metadata was included differed by source and by participant, and the metadata was provided uncurated.

A second Seattle source provided samples from volunteer blood donors who had recovered from COVID-19. The collaborating institutions used their own protocols to collect whole blood in K2EDTA tubes. For TCRbeta analysis, collaborators shipped samples in one of three forms: frozen whole blood, isolated PBMCs, or DNA extracted from either of those sample types. TCRbeta CDR3 regions were amplified from genomic DNA using the immunoSEQ Assay, a bias-controlled multiplex PCR. As for how the authors treated the data: The number of nucleated cells in each sample was estimated from the amplification of reference gene primers within the assay. To quantify the absolute abundance of each unique TCRbeta CDR3 rearrangement, sequence reads were collapsed and filtered. For each sample, productive Simpson clonality was calculated as the square root of Simpson's diversity index over productive rearrangements. What TCRdb holds here is the immuneACCESS table cut down to in-frame rearrangements. Part of the clones is not present; checked against another copy, under half of the missing clones reflect an unresolved V gene, and the others are unexplained. That table gives V, J and clone size, and the DNA gave D and trimming. Recorded for this sample are fewer than 200,000 clones; approximately 90% of them occurred a single time. Around 2.1% of the sample lies in the top ten.

Worth noting for this clone: Its antigen is currently not known. One base away there is no much larger clone; base qualities are not given.

CDR1 and CDR2 are read off the germline V gene (reference sequence) as SEHNR and FQNEAQ. Including the terminal cysteine and phenylalanine, the CDR3 comprises 15 residues. The read is trimmed to its CDR3 DNA, 45 bases read in frame from base 1. Trimming accounts for 2 bases at V and 2 bases at J, while the number of junction bases matched to no gene is 4. Recombination connected TRBV7-9 to TRBJ2-7, and 9 junction bases match TRBD2. Sequencing was done on a sample of peripheral blood. The TCR originated in a man in his fifties who had recovered from COVID-19. The CDR3 region: CASSLLASGAYEQYF. The DNA sequence is TGTGCCAGCAGCTTACTTGCTAGCGGGGCCTACGAGCAGTACTTC. Supplemented by the reference TRBV7-9 and TRBJ2-7 proteins around the CDR3, the complete variable domain is DTGVSQNPRHKITKRGQNVTFRCDPISEHNRLYWYRQTLGQGPEFLTYFQNEAQLEKSRLLSDRFSAERPKGSFSTLEIQRTEQGDSAMYLCASSLLASGAYEQYFGPGTRLTVT.